The 26 T cell receptor beta chains given below trace back to one sample, sequenced in a study of Graves' ophthalmopathy and Graves' hyperthyroidism (dated by TCRdb to the late 2010s). Sequencing relied on an Illumina HiSeq 2000. TCR beta CDR3 regions were amplified from RNA transcripts for repertoire sequencing. The first round of RT-PCR was done with HTBI primers and the Qiagen OneStep RT-PCR kit, and was followed by a second round of multiplex PCR, then size selection and purification. In TCRdb, the public reads were trimmed at Q25 with fastp and aligned with MiXCR, with productive beta chains retained. Rows with one shared CDR3 protein collapse into an entry with the most common genes and DNA. A total of about 740,000 distinct CDR3 sequences appear in this sample, around 40% of them only once. The ten largest account for 44% of the sample. Material: peripheral blood. The receptors originated from an adult man with Graves' ophthalmopathy.

This clonotype was counted many times. The rearrangement joins TRBV15 to TRBJ1-1, with no clear D. The CDR3 consists of 13 residues. Looked up from germline, CDR1 is LNHNV and CDR2 is YYDKDF (reference sequence). V lost 1 base to trimming and J lost 3 bases, with 6 bases between them. Written as DNA, the CDR3 is TGTGCCACCAGCAGAGTTAAGCACACTGAAGCTTTCTTT. This encodes CATSRVKHTEAFF.

The chain has TRBV10-1 and TRBJ2-5, with D tentatively TRBD2 (6 bases). Germline V CDR1 and CDR2: WNHNN, SYGVQD (reference sequence). CDR3 length: 14 residues. The V end lost 7 bases, the J end lost 5 bases, and 17 bases lay between the germline ends. The CDR3 DNA is TGCGCCAGCACCTCTGCGGGGCCGTGGGAGACCCAGTACTTC. Its protein product is CASTSAGPWETQYF.

As regards this clonotype: This may come from a read error, since a much larger clone is one base off. The chain joins TRBV14 to TRBJ1-6; D possibly corresponds to TRBD1 (5 bases). V was shortened by 8 bases and J by 17 bases, with 10 bases between the two germline ends. CDR1 and CDR2 from the germline V gene are SGHDN and FVKESK. The CDR3 covers 9 residues. CDR3 amino acids: CASGFRVHF. As DNA, the CDR3 is TGTGCCAGCGGCTTCAGGGTCCACTTT.

Of note for this clonotype: Relative to the germline gene, one junction end is altered; a read error may explain this. V is TRBV7-2 and J is TRBJ2-6; D might be TRBD1 or TRBD2, each matching 6 bases. The length of the CDR3 is 13 residues. Germline loops: CDR1 SGHTA, CDR2 FQGNSA. DNA for the CDR3: TGTGCCAGCAGCTTAGAGGGGGGCAACGTCCTGACTTTC. It specifies CASSLEGGNVLTF.

The gene calls are TRBV7-8 and TRBJ2-5; TRBD1 matches at 7 bases. This CDR3 has 18 amino acids. With V trimmed by 5 bases and J by 1 base, 16 bases remained unmatched. The germline V gene encodes CDR1 SGHVS and CDR2 FQNEAQ. The CDR3 DNA reads TGTGCCAGCAGCCCACGACAGGGCTCGACCATATTCCAAGAGACCCAGTACTTC. This codes for CASSPRQGSTIFQETQYF.

This chain joins TRBV20-1 and TRBJ2-5, with D perhaps assigned TRBD1 or TRBD2 (5 bases each). This CDR3 has 15 residues. Trimming pared 0 bases from V and 0 bases from J, leaving 11 bases between. Per germline, CDR1 DFQATT and CDR2 SNEGSKA (reference sequence). The CDR3 bases are TGCAGTGCTAGAGATGGGGGAACCAACCAAGAGACCCAGTACTTC. Its translation: CSARDGGTNQETQYF.

This clonotype was seen only a few times. A read error may be the cause here, since a much bigger clone is one base away. The genes are TRBV10-2 and TRBJ1-1; 7 bases agree with TRBD1. From germline, CDR1 is WSHSY and CDR2 SAAADI. The CDR3 has 14 amino acids. The chain's CDR3 is CASSRQGMTNEAFF. As DNA, the CDR3 is TGTGCCAGCAGTAGACAGGGAATGACCAATGAAGCTTTCTTT.

This clonotype was seen repeatedly, ten times or more. This rearrangement joins TRBV13 to TRBJ1-1; the D is unclear. V dropped 8 bases and J dropped 1 base, with 14 bases sitting between them. This CDR3 spans 14 amino acids. Germline assignment: CDR1 PRHDT and CDR2 FYEKMQ (reference sequence). DNA of the CDR3: TGTGCCAGCCACTCCCGGGGTGGGAACACTGAAGCTTTCTTT. This encodes CASHSRGGNTEAFF.

Regarding this clonotype: This is likely a read error, given that the CDR3 carries no conserved phenylalanine or tryptophan at its end. The chain employs TRBV24-1 and TRBJ2-5; D could derive from TRBD1 or TRBD2 (5 bases each). V was clipped by 9 bases and J by 7 bases, with 8 bases between them. The germline V gene encodes CDR1 KGHDR and CDR2 SFDVKD. The CDR3 is made up of 10 amino acids. CDR3 sequence (DNA): TGTGCCACCTCTGGGGGGACCCAGTACCTC. It encodes CATSGGTQYL.

V usage is TRBV25-1 and J usage is TRBJ1-1; unclear D gene. This CDR3 spans 14 amino acids. Germline V gene data show CDR1 as MGHDK and CDR2 as SYGVNS. V dropped 3 bases and J dropped 0 bases, with 8 bases sitting between them. The CDR3 loop is CASSDSAVNTEAFF. The DNA for the CDR3 is TGTGCCAGCAGTGATAGTGCCGTGAACACTGAAGCTTTCTTT.

The chain recombines TRBV14 with TRBJ2-7, with D perhaps TRBD2 (6 bases). The CDR3 runs to 16 residues. Germline V gene sequence: CDR1 SGHDN, CDR2 FVKESK. V shed 1 base and J shed 2 bases, with 15 bases lying between them. This CDR3 is CASSQVAGGSAYEQYF. CDR3 DNA: TGTGCCAGCAGCCAAGTGGCCGGGGGAAGTGCCTACGAGCAGTACTTC.

This clonotype was recorded at least ten times. The chain links TRBV25-1 to TRBJ1-1; D call uncertain. V lost 6 bases and J lost 8, with 10 bases in between. Germline CDR1 and CDR2: MGHDK and SYGVNS. There are 11 residues in the CDR3. CDR3 sequence reads: CASRRAGEAFF. In nucleotides, the CDR3 is TGTGCCAGCAGGAGGGCAGGAGAAGCTTTCTTT. Based on the CDR3 plus reference TRBV25-1 and TRBJ1-1, the full variable domain is EADIYQTPRYLVIGTGKKITLECSQTMGHDKMYWYQQDPGMELHLIHYSYGVNSTEKGDLSSESTVSRIRTEHFPLTLESARPSHTSQYLCASRRAGEAFFGQGTRLTVV.

On this clonotype: Being one base from a much bigger clone, this may be a read error. This sequence joins TRBV7-3 and TRBJ1-1; D remains unclear. The CDR3 is made up of 13 amino acids. The germline CDR1 and CDR2 sequences are SGHTA and FQGTGA. The DNA for the CDR3 is TGTTCCAGCAGCCCCGGAGGGCGGACTGAAGCTTTCTTT. This sequence encodes CSSSPGGRTEAFF.

The rearrangement links TRBV5-6 to TRBJ1-2; tentative D call: TRBD1 (5 bases). Germline V gene lookup returns CDR1 SGHDT and CDR2 YYEEEE. Trimming cost V 0 bases and J 6 bases, with 9 bases left between them. The CDR3 covers 13 residues. The CDR3 nucleotides read TGTGCCAGCAGCTTGGGAGGGACCAATGGCTACACCTTC. Translating it yields CASSLGGTNGYTF.

The chain carries TRBV25-1 and TRBJ1-3; D unresolved. V dropped 11 bases and J dropped 0 bases, with 2 bases sitting between them. The germline CDR1 and CDR2 sequences are MGHDK and SYGVNS. This CDR3 comprises 10 residues. The CDR3 DNA reads as TGTGCCGCCTCTGGAAACACCATATATTTT. Translated, it gives CAASGNTIYF.

This clonotype appeared a few times. The junction departs from germline at one end; a sequencing error may be responsible. The rearrangement uses TRBV24-1 and TRBJ1-5; D remains unclear. CDR3 length: 16 residues. Germline V gene data show CDR1 as KGHDR and CDR2 as SFDVKD. The CDR3 coding sequence is TGTGCCAGCAGTTACTCATCACAGATAAGCAATCAGCCCCAGCATTTT. Translated: CASSYSSQISNQPQHF.

The gene calls are TRBV4-1 and TRBJ1-1; no reliable D call. The germline CDR1 and CDR2 sequences are MGHRA and YSYEKL. The CDR3 totals 15 residues. The ends were cut back, 0 bases at V and 0 bases at J, with 8 bases in the middle. Here the CDR3 DNA reads TGCGCCAGCAGCCAAGAGCGGGCGGTGAACACTGAAGCTTTCTTT. Its protein product is CASSQERAVNTEAFF.

This rearrangement joins TRBV20-1 to TRBJ1-6; D is uncertain. CDR3 length: 9 residues. V lost 3 bases and J 14 bases, leaving 5 bases between the germline ends. Germline V gene data show CDR1 as DFQATT and CDR2 as SNEGSKA (reference sequence). The CDR3 is CSAREALHF. DNA of the CDR3: TGCAGTGCTAGGGAAGCCCTCCACTTT.

This chain connects TRBV10-3 to TRBJ1-1, with unresolved D. CDR3 length: 11 residues. With 4 bases removed from V and 1 base from J, the gap between germline ends came to 1 base. Germline V lookup: CDR1 ENHRY, CDR2 SYGVKD. The CDR3 loop is CAISGNTEAFF. In DNA, the CDR3 is TGTGCCATCAGTGGGAACACTGAAGCTTTCTTT.

About this clonotype itself: A read error may be the cause here, since a much bigger clone is one base away. Here the CDR3 reads CAVSGGVTGYGYTF. CDR3 in DNA: TGTGCCGTCAGTGGGGGGGTTACTGGTTATGGCTACACCTTC. This sequence joins TRBV10-3 and TRBJ1-2, with D perhaps matching TRBD1 (5 bases). The germline gives CDR1 ENHRY, CDR2 SYGVKD. The CDR3 contains 14 residues.

This clonotype came up once. The rearrangement uses TRBV2 and TRBJ1-2; 9 bases line up with TRBD1. V lost 7 bases and J lost 3; bases outside the gene matches: 3. The CDR3 loop spans 13 amino acids. Germline V gene sequence: CDR1 SNHLY, CDR2 FYNNEI. CDR3 region: CASKTGGYYGYTF. The CDR3 DNA reads TGTGCCAGCAAAACAGGGGGCTACTATGGCTACACCTTC.

This clonotype showed up many times. The chain is built from TRBV7-9 and TRBJ2-6; 7 bases match TRBD1. With V trimmed by 7 bases and J by 0 bases, 9 bases remained unmatched. Germline V CDR1 and CDR2: SEHNR, FQNEAQ (reference sequence). The CDR3 contains 17 residues. The CDR3: CASNLGDSLSGANVLTF. In nucleotides, the CDR3 is TGTGCCAGCAACTTGGGGGACAGCCTCTCTGGGGCCAACGTCCTGACTTTC.

The CDR3 coding sequence is TGCAGCGCCGCCCCTGGGGGCAACTATGGCTACACCTTC. The encoded protein is CSAAPGGNYGYTF. The chain uses TRBV29-1 and TRBJ1-2; possibly TRBD1 for D (6 bases). The length of the CDR3 is 13 residues. The V gene's germline CDR1 is SQVTM and CDR2 ANQGSEA. Trimming left V 7 bases short and J 2 bases short, with 14 bases between.

As for this clonotype: An end of the junction does not agree with germline; a read error may underlie this. The chain is built from TRBV29-1 and TRBJ1-1; TRBD1 aligns across 8 bases. The CDR3 is 13 residues long. CDR1 is SQVTM and CDR2 is ANQGSEA in the germline V gene. The CDR3 is CSVVRGLGTEASF. The CDR3 coding sequence is TGCAGCGTTGTCAGGGGGCTAGGCACTGAAGCTTCCTTT. Looking up the rest from reference TRBV29-1 and TRBJ1-1 gives the full variable domain: SAVISQKPSRDICQRGTSLTIQCQVDSQVTMMFWYRQQPGQSLTLIATANQGSEATYESGFVIDKFPISRPNLTFSTLTVSNMSPEDSSIYLCSVVRGLGTEASFGQGTRLTVV.

The genes are TRBV20-1 and TRBJ1-3; maybe TRBD1 (5 bases). Trimming left V 4 bases short and J 3 bases short, with 16 bases between. CDR1 and CDR2 (germline): DFQATT, SNEGSKA (reference sequence). This CDR3 contains 15 residues. DNA for the CDR3: TGCAGTGCTAAAGACGGCAGGGTAAATGGAAACACCATATATTTT. This encodes CSAKDGRVNGNTIYF.

This clonotype was found a few times. The gene calls are TRBV9 and TRBJ2-5; D gene unclear. In germline, CDR1 is SGDLS, CDR2 YYNGEE. The ends were cut back, 0 bases at V and 6 bases at J, with 15 bases in the middle. This CDR3 has 15 amino acids. CDR3 sequence reads: CASSVAAHFLQTQYF. CDR3 nucleotide sequence: TGTGCCAGCAGCGTAGCCGCCCATTTCCTGCAGACCCAGTACTTC.